Listed below are T cell receptor beta chains from one sample, sequenced in a study of regulatory T cells in long-lasting Graves disease. TCRdb redid the calling of the multiplex PCR reads with MiXCR, one entry per CDR3 protein. The sample has around 500,000 distinct CDR3 sequences; about 15% are singletons. The sample was also reused in another study, on T cells in Graves' hyperthyroidism and ophthalmopathy.

The material sequenced was peripheral blood mononuclear cells (PBMCs), taken at new diagnosis, from a patient treated with antithyroid drugs. These receptors were collected from a woman aged 40 to 65 with Graves disease. Each CDR3 is given with its conserved first and last residue. D genes are given only for firm matches. Only some rows state a clone size, as once, few, many or a class for expanded clones.

cdr3_length	v_call	j_call	d_call	clone_size	cdr3_aa	cdr3_nt
15	TRBV27	TRBJ2-7	TRBD1	many	CASSLVADRINEQYF	TGTGCCAGCAGTTTAGTCGCGGACAGGATTAACGAGCAGTACTTC
13	TRBV11-3	TRBJ2-7	.	many	CASRKLGFDEQYF	TGTGCCAGCAGAAAGCTAGGGTTCGACGAGCAGTACTTC
14	TRBV19	TRBJ1-4	TRBD1	few	CASTDRGTNEKLFF	TGTGCCAGTACTGACAGGGGCACTAATGAAAAACTGTTTTTT
14	TRBV3-1	TRBJ2-3	.	many	CASSRDQSTDTQYF	TGTGCCAGCAGCCGAGACCAAAGCACAGATACGCAGTATTTT
17	TRBV19	TRBJ2-2	TRBD2	few	CASSSASGGGDTGELFF	TGTGCCAGTAGTAGCGCTAGCGGGGGGGGGGACACCGGGGAGCTGTTTTTT
16	TRBV5-4	TRBJ1-2	TRBD1	many	CASRGRTGTETPGYTF	TGTGCCAGCAGGGGGAGGACAGGGACCGAGACGCCAGGCTACACCTTC
13	TRBV6-1	TRBJ1-2	TRBD1	many	CASRAQGGNGYTF	TGTGCCAGCAGGGCACAGGGGGGAAATGGCTACACCTTC
14	TRBV5-5	TRBJ2-3	TRBD1	many	CASSDRDSRDTQYF	TGTGCCAGCAGCGACCGGGACAGTAGGGATACGCAGTATTTT
13	TRBV5-1	TRBJ2-5	TRBD1	few	CASSWGQPETQYF	TGCGCCAGCAGCTGGGGACAGCCAGAGACCCAGTACTTC
14	TRBV6-5	TRBJ1-2	.	many	CASSYADTNYGYTF	TGTGCCAGCAGTTACGCTGACACTAACTATGGCTACACCTTC
14	TRBV10-3	TRBJ1-2	.	.	CAISEETGTNGYTF	TGTGCCATCAGTGAAGAGACAGGAACCAATGGCTACACCTTC
12	TRBV20-1	TRBJ1-2	.	many	CSAMQGDYGYTF	TGCAGTGCGATGCAGGGAGACTATGGCTACACCTTC
12	TRBV5-1	TRBJ1-6	.	few	CASSLDQIPLHF	TGCGCCAGCAGCTTGGACCAAATACCCCTCCACTTT
15	TRBV3-1	TRBJ1-3	.	few	CASSQDRYSGNTIYF	TGTGCCAGCAGCCAAGACAGATACTCTGGAAACACCATATATTTT
15	TRBV11-1	TRBJ2-2	TRBD1	many	CASSAQGGNTGELFF	TGTGCCAGCAGCGCACAGGGGGGTAACACCGGGGAGCTGTTTTTT
14	TRBV13	TRBJ1-1	.	many	CATLPGRMNTEAFF	TGTGCCACTCTTCCGGGACGGATGAACACTGAAGCTTTCTTT
11	TRBV7-2	TRBJ1-1	.	.	CANSLGAEAFF	TGTGCCAACAGCTTGGGGGCTGAAGCTTTCTTT
15	TRBV7-9	TRBJ1-4	.	few	CASSLQGRGDEKLFF	TGTGCCAGCAGCCTCCAGGGAAGGGGTGATGAAAAACTGTTTTTT
14	TRBV30	TRBJ1-1	.	many	CAWSAGLGGTEAFF	TGTGCCTGGAGTGCGGGACTTGGGGGCACTGAAGCTTTCTTT
16	TRBV7-9	TRBJ1-1	TRBD1	many	CASSLDPDRDATEAFF	TGTGCCAGCAGCTTAGACCCGGACAGGGACGCCACTGAAGCTTTCTTT
13	TRBV27	TRBJ2-3	.	many	CASSGPSSFTQYF	TGTGCCAGCAGTGGCCCGTCGAGTTTTACGCAGTATTTT
14	TRBV27	TRBJ1-1	.	many	CASFEAGGSTEAFF	TGTGCCAGCTTTGAGGCCGGAGGTTCCACTGAAGCTTTCTTT
15	TRBV6-1	TRBJ2-2	.	.	CASSLRDTYTGELFF	TGTGCCAGCAGCCTCCGGGACACATACACCGGGGAGCTGTTTTTT
14	TRBV20-1	TRBJ2-1	.	.	CSARGLRGDMEGFF	TGCAGTGCTAGGGGCCTAAGAGGGGATATGGAGGGGTTCTTC
13	TRBV6-1	TRBJ1-6	TRBD1	few	CASRDTGGSPLHF	TGTGCCAGCAGAGATACAGGGGGCTCACCCCTCCACTTT
15	TRBV7-2	TRBJ2-5	.	many	CASSPPAQGPETQYF	TGTGCCAGCAGCCCACCGGCACAGGGACCGGAGACCCAGTACTTC
13	TRBV7-6	TRBJ2-7	TRBD1	many	CASSFAGGDEQYF	TGTGCCAGCAGCTTCGCAGGGGGCGACGAGCAGTACTTC